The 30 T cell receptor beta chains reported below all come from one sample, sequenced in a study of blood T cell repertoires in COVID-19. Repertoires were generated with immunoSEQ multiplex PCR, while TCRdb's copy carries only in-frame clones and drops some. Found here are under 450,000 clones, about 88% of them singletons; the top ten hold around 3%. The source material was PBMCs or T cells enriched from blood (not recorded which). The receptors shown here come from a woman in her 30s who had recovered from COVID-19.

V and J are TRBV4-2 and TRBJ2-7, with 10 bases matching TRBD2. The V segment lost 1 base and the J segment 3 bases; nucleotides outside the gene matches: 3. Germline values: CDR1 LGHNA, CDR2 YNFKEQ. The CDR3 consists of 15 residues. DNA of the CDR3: TGTGCCAGCAGCCAAGTGCTAGCGGGAGACTACGAGCAGTACTTC. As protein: CASSQVLAGDYEQYF.

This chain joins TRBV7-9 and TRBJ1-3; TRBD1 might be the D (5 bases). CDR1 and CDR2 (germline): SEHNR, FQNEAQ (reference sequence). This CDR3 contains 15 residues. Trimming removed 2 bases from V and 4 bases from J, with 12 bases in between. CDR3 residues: CASSLQGFSGNTIYF. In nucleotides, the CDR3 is TGTGCCAGCAGCTTACAGGGTTTTTCCGGAAACACCATATATTTT.

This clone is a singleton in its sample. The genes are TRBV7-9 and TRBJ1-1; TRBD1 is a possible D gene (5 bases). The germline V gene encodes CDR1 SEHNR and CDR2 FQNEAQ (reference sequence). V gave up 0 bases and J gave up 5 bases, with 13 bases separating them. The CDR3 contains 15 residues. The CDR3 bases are TGTGCCAGCAGCTTAGCGCTAGGGGATGGTACTGAAGCTTTCTTT. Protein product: CASSLALGDGTEAFF. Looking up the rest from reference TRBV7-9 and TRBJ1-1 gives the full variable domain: DTGVSQNPRHKITKRGQNVTFRCDPISEHNRLYWYRQTLGQGPEFLTYFQNEAQLEKSRLLSDRFSAERPKGSFSTLEIQRTEQGDSAMYLCASSLALGDGTEAFFGQGTRLTVV.

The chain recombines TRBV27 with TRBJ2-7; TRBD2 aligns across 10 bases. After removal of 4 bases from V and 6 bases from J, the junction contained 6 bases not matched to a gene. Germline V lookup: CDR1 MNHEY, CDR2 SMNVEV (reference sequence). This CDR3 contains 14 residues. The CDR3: CASSSSGRPSEQYF. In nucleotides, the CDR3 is TGTGCCAGCAGTTCTAGCGGGAGACCCTCCGAGCAGTACTTC.

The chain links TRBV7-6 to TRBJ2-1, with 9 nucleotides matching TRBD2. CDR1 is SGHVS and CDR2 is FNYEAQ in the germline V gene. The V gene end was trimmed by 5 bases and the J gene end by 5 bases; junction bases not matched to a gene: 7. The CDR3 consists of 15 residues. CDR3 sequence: CASSPPQRGDNEQFF. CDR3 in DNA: TGTGCCAGCAGCCCCCCCCAGCGGGGGGACAATGAGCAGTTCTTC.

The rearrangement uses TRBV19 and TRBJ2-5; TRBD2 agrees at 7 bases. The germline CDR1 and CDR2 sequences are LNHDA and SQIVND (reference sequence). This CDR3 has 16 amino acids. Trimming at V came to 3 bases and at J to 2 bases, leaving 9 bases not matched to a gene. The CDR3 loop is CASSISRGSLQETQYF. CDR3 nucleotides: TGTGCCAGTAGTATCTCGCGGGGGAGCCTTCAAGAGACCCAGTACTTC.

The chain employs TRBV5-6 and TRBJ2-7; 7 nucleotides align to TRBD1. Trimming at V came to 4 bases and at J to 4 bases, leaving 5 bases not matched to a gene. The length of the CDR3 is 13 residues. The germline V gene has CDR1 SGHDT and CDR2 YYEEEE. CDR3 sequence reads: CASSTTGAYEQYF. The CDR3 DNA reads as TGTGCCAGCAGCACCACAGGGGCGTACGAGCAGTACTTC.

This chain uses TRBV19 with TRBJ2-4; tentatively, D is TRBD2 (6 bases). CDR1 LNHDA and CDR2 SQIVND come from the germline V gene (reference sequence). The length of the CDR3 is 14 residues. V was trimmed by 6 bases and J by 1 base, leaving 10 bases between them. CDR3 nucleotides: TGTGCCAGTAGCTTACTAGCTGCCAAAAACATTCAGTACTTC. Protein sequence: CASSLLAAKNIQYF.

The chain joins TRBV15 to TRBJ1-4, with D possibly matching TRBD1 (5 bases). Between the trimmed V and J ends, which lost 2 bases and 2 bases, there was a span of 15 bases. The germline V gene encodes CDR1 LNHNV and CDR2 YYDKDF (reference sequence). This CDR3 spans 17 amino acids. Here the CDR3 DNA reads TGTGCCACCAGCAGATCCCTCGGGGGGAATACTAATGAAAAACTGTTTTTT. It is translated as CATSRSLGGNTNEKLFF.

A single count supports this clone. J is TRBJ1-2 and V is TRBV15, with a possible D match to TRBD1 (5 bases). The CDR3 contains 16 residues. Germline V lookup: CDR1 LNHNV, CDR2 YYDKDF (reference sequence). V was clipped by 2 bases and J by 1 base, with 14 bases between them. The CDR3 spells CATSRIQGRVNYGYTF. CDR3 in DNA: TGTGCCACCAGCAGAATCCAAGGCAGGGTTAACTATGGCTACACCTTC.

CDR3 loop: CASSDGGQGAGNTIYF. The CDR3 nucleotides are TGTGCCAGCAGCGACGGGGGACAGGGGGCTGGAAACACCATATATTTT. The chain is built from TRBV2 and TRBJ1-3; TRBD1 agrees at 11 bases. CDR1 SNHLY and CDR2 FYNNEI come from the germline V gene. CDR3 size: 16 residues. With V trimmed by 6 bases and J by 2 bases, 6 bases remained unmatched.

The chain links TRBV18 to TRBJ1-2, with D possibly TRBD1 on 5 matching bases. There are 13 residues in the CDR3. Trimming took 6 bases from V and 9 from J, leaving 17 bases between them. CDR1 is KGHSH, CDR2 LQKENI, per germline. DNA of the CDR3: TGTGCCAGCTCCCAAAGGGGCTACGGTCGCTACACCTTC. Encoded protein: CASSQRGYGRYTF.

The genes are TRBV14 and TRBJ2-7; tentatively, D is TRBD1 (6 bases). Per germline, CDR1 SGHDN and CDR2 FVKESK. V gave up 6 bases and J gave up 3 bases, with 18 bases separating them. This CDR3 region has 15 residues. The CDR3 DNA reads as TGTGCCAGCAGGCAAACAGGGAAATCGTTCTACGAGCAGTACTTC. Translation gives CASRQTGKSFYEQYF.

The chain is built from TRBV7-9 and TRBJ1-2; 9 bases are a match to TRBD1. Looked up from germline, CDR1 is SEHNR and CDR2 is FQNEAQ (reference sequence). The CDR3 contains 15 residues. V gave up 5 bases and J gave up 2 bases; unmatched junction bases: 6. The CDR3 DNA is TGTGCCAGCAGCCCCCGACAGGGGGGAAACTATGGCTACACCTTC. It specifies CASSPRQGGNYGYTF. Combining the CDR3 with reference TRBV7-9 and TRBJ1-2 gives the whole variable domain DTGVSQNPRHKITKRGQNVTFRCDPISEHNRLYWYRQTLGQGPEFLTYFQNEAQLEKSRLLSDRFSAERPKGSFSTLEIQRTEQGDSAMYLCASSPRQGGNYGYTFGSGTRLTVV.

The CDR3 region is CASSLSASTQYF. CDR3 nucleotide sequence: TGTGCCAGCTCTCTAAGCGCGTCTACGCAGTATTTT. The chain carries TRBV6-5 and TRBJ2-3; D uncertain. The CDR3 loop spans 12 amino acids. The germline V gene has CDR1 MNHEY and CDR2 SVGAGI. V shed 8 bases and J shed 8 bases, with 14 bases lying between them.

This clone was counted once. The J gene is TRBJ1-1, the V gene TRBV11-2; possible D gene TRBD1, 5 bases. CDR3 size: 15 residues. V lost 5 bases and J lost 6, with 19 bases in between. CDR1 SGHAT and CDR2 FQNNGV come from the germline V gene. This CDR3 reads CASSPQGRRNAEAFF. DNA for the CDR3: TGTGCCAGCAGCCCCCAGGGAAGAAGGAATGCTGAAGCTTTCTTT.

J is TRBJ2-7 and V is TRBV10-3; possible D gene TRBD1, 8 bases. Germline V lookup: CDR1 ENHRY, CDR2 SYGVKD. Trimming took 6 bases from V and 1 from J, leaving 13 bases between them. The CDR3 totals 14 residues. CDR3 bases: TGTGCCATCAGCCCACAGGGGGGGTCCTACGAGCAGTACTTC. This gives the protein CAISPQGGSYEQYF.

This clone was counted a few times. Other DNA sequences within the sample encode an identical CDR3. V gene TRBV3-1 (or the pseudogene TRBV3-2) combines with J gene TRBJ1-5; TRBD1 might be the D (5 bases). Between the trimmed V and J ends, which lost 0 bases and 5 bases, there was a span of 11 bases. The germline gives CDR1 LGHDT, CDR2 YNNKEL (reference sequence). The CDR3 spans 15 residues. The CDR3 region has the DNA TGTGCCAGCAGCCAAGATACAGGAAGGTATCAGCCCCAGCATTTT. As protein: CASSQDTGRYQPQHF.

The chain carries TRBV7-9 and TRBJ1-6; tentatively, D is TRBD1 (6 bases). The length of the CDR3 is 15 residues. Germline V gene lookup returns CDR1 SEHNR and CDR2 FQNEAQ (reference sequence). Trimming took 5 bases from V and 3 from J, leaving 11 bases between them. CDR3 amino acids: CASSPIGGYNSPLHF. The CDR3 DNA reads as TGTGCCAGCAGCCCCATAGGGGGCTATAATTCACCCCTCCACTTT.

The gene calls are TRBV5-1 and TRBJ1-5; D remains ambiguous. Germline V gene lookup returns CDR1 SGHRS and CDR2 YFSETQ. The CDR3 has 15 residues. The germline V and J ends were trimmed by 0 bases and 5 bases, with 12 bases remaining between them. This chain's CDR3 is CASSLAPASDQPQHF. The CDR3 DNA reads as TGCGCCAGCAGCTTGGCCCCCGCCAGTGATCAGCCCCAGCATTTT.

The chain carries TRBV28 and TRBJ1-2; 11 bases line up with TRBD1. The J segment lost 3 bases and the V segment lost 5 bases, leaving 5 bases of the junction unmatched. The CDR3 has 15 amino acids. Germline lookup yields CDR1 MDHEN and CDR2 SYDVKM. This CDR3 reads CASSGGQGAHYGYTF. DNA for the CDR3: TGTGCCAGCAGTGGTGGACAGGGGGCCCACTATGGCTACACCTTC.

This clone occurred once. CDR3 bases: TGTGCCAGTAGTATGAGGGAGCCATACAATGAGCAGTTCTTC. Amino acids: CASSMREPYNEQFF. The chain combines TRBV19 with TRBJ2-1, with a tentative D call TRBD2 (5 bases). The V gene's germline CDR1 is LNHDA and CDR2 SQIVND (reference sequence). This CDR3 has 14 residues. Deletions cut 3 bases from V and 4 bases from J, with 10 bases between.

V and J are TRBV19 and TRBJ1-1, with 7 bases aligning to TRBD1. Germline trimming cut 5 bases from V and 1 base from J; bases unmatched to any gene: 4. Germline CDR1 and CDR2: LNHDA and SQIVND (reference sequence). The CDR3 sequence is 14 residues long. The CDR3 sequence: CASSLRTGNTEAFF. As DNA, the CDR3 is TGTGCCAGTAGTCTTCGGACAGGGAACACTGAAGCTTTCTTT.

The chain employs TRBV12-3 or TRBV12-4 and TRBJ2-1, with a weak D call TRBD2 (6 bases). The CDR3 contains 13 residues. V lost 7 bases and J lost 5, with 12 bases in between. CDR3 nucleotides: TGTGCCAGCACTTGGACTACCGACAATGAGCAGTTCTTC. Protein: CASTWTTDNEQFF.

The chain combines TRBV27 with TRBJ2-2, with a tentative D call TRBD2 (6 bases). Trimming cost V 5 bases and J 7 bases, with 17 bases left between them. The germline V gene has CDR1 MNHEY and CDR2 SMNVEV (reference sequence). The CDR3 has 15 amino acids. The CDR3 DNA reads TGTGCCAGCAGTCCAAGCCCCGGGAGCAACGGGGAGCTGTTTTTT. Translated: CASSPSPGSNGELFF.

The CDR3 nucleotides read TGTGCCAGCAGCTTACGAAGACAGGTGAACACTGAAGCTTTCTTT. Translation gives CASSLRRQVNTEAFF. The chain couples TRBV7-9 to TRBJ1-1, with a weak D call TRBD1 (6 bases). The CDR3 sequence is 15 residues long. Trimming took off 2 bases at V and 0 bases at J, with 10 bases between the two ends. Germline assignment: CDR1 SEHNR and CDR2 FQNEAQ (reference sequence).

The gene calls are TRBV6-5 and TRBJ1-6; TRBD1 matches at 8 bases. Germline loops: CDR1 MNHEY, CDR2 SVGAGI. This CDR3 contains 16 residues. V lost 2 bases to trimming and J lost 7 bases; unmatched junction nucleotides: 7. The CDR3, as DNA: TGTGCCAGCAGTTACGCTCAGGGGGCAAACAATTCACCCCTCCACTTT. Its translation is CASSYAQGANNSPLHF.

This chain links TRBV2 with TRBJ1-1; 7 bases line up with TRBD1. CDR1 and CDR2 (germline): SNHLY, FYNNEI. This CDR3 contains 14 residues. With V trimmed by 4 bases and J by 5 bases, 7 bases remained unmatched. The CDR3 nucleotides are TGTGCCAGCAGTGTTGACAGGGAGTGGACTGAAGCTTTCTTT. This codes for CASSVDREWTEAFF.

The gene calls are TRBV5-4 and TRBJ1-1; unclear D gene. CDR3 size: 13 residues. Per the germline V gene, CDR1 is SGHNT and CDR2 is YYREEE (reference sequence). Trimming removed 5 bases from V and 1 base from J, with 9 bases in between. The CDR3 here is CASSLTPNTEAFF. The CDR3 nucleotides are TGTGCCAGCAGTTTAACACCGAACACTGAAGCTTTCTTT.

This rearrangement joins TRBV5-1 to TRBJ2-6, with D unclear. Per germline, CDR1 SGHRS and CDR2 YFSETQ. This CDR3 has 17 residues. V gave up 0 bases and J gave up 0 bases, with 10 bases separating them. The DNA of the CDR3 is TGCGCCAGCAGCTTGGTGATCGCGGACTCTGGGGCCAACGTCCTGACTTTC. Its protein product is CASSLVIADSGANVLTF.